This is a list of T cell receptor beta chains from one sample in a study of T cells in Graves' hyperthyroidism and ophthalmopathy. TCRdb re-called the multiplex PCR reads through MiXCR, storing one row per CDR3 protein. The sample lists about 680,000 distinct CDR3 sequences; about 35% were seen once. Sequenced sample: blood. Receptor source: a woman in her thirties or forties with Graves' hyperthyroidism. Each CDR3 is given with its conserved first and last residue. The order of the fields is J gene, D gene, V gene, clone size, CDR3 DNA, CDR3 protein. D genes are given only for firm matches. Clone size is stated in some rows and not others, as once, few, many or a class when expanded.

J gene: TRBJ2-5
D gene: NA
V gene: TRBV2
clone size: many
CDR3 DNA: TGTGCCAGCAGTGAAGTTACCGGGCCCCAAACTACGGAGACCCAGTACTTC
CDR3 protein: CASSEVTGPQTTETQYF

J gene: TRBJ1-1
D gene: NA
V gene: TRBV15
clone size: many
CDR3 DNA: TGTGCCACCAGCAGACCGGCGTCAGGGGACACTGAAGCTTTCTTT
CDR3 protein: CATSRPASGDTEAFF

J gene: TRBJ2-7
D gene: NA
V gene: TRBV4-3
clone size: NA
CDR3 DNA: TGCGCCAGCAGCCAAGATCTTGTAAGGGCCAACGAGCAGTACTTC
CDR3 protein: CASSQDLVRANEQYF

J gene: TRBJ1-4
D gene: NA
V gene: TRBV7-2
clone size: NA
CDR3 DNA: TGTGCCAGCAGCCAGAATAAACAGGGCTTTTATGAAAAACTGTTTTTT
CDR3 protein: CASSQNKQGFYEKLFF

J gene: TRBJ2-7
D gene: TRBD2
V gene: TRBV7-8
clone size: NA
CDR3 DNA: TGTGCCAGCAGCCTCGACAGGCTAGCGGGACCCTACGAGCAGTACTTC
CDR3 protein: CASSLDRLAGPYEQYF

J gene: TRBJ1-6
D gene: TRBD1
V gene: TRBV7-8
clone size: once
CDR3 DNA: TGTGCCAGCAGCGGACTGACAGGGGACGGAAATTCACCCCTCCACTTT
CDR3 protein: CASSGLTGDGNSPLHF

J gene: TRBJ1-1
D gene: NA
V gene: TRBV6-5
clone size: NA
CDR3 DNA: TGTGCCAGCAGTTTTTCCCAAACGGGGCGCACAACTGAAGCTTTCTTT
CDR3 protein: CASSFSQTGRTTEAFF

J gene: TRBJ1-1
D gene: NA
V gene: TRBV4-3
clone size: NA
CDR3 DNA: TGCGCCAGCAGCCAAGAGAGATGGGGCACTGAAGCTTTCTTT
CDR3 protein: CASSQERWGTEAFF

J gene: TRBJ1-2
D gene: NA
V gene: TRBV20-1
clone size: NA
CDR3 DNA: TGCAGTGCTAGAGATCGGGAGGGGCGCCAGGGCTATGGCTACACCTTC
CDR3 protein: CSARDREGRQGYGYTF

J gene: TRBJ1-1
D gene: NA
V gene: TRBV6-5
clone size: once
CDR3 DNA: TGTGCCAGCAGTTACTCGCCCTTGAGGGGCACTGAAGCTTTCTTT
CDR3 protein: CASSYSPLRGTEAFF

J gene: TRBJ1-2
D gene: TRBD1
V gene: TRBV27
clone size: many
CDR3 DNA: TGTGCCAGCAGTTCGAGGGGACAGGGAAAGTATGGCTACACCTTC
CDR3 protein: CASSSRGQGKYGYTF

J gene: TRBJ1-3
D gene: NA
V gene: TRBV5-1
clone size: few
CDR3 DNA: TGCGCCAGCAGCTTGGAACCCGCTTCTGGAAACACCATATATTTT
CDR3 protein: CASSLEPASGNTIYF

J gene: TRBJ1-5
D gene: NA
V gene: TRBV11-2
clone size: few
CDR3 DNA: TGTGCCAGCAGCTTAGATCTTACTGGGAATCAGCCCCAGCATTTT
CDR3 protein: CASSLDLTGNQPQHF

J gene: TRBJ1-2
D gene: NA
V gene: TRBV12-3/TRBV12-4
clone size: NA
CDR3 DNA: TGTGCCAGCAGTTTAGGTGGGGATCAAGGTGGCTACACCTTC
CDR3 protein: CASSLGGDQGGYTF

J gene: TRBJ1-4
D gene: NA
V gene: TRBV19
clone size: NA
CDR3 DNA: TGTGCCAGTAGTACCGGAGCGGCAGAAAAACTGTTTTTT
CDR3 protein: CASSTGAAEKLFF

J gene: TRBJ2-6
D gene: NA
V gene: TRBV12-5
clone size: few
CDR3 DNA: TGTGCTAGTGGCCCACCCGGGAGCTCTGGGGCCAACGTCCTGACTTTC
CDR3 protein: CASGPPGSSGANVLTF

J gene: TRBJ1-5
D gene: NA
V gene: TRBV7-2
clone size: NA
CDR3 DNA: TGTGCCTGGACCCAGGCAGGGTTTTTACAGCCCCAGCATTTT
CDR3 protein: CAWTQAGFLQPQHF

J gene: TRBJ2-7
D gene: NA
V gene: TRBV10-3
clone size: NA
CDR3 DNA: TGTGCCAGCAGTTCCCCGAATAACTACGAGCAGTACTTC
CDR3 protein: CASSSPNNYEQYF

J gene: TRBJ1-4
D gene: NA
V gene: TRBV5-1
clone size: few
CDR3 DNA: TGCGCCAGCAGCCCGAGAACGGGGGGTCGTGATGAAAAACTGTTTTTT
CDR3 protein: CASSPRTGGRDEKLFF

J gene: TRBJ1-4
D gene: TRBD1
V gene: TRBV10-2
clone size: many
CDR3 DNA: TGCGCCAGCAGTGAAGAGGGGGCGCTTAATGAAAAACTGTTTTTT
CDR3 protein: CASSEEGALNEKLFF

J gene: TRBJ2-6
D gene: NA
V gene: TRBV7-2
clone size: many
CDR3 DNA: TGTGCCAGCAGCTTAATCGGGGCCAACGTCCTGACTTTC
CDR3 protein: CASSLIGANVLTF

J gene: TRBJ2-7
D gene: NA
V gene: TRBV27
clone size: NA
CDR3 DNA: TGTGCCAGCGGGACATCCTCCTACGAGCAGTACTTC
CDR3 protein: CASGTSSYEQYF

J gene: TRBJ1-1
D gene: NA
V gene: TRBV12-3/TRBV12-4
clone size: NA
CDR3 DNA: TGTGCCAGCAGTTCCCAGGATATGAACACTGAAGCTTTCTTT
CDR3 protein: CASSSQDMNTEAFF

J gene: TRBJ1-5
D gene: NA
V gene: TRBV29-1
clone size: NA
CDR3 DNA: TGCAGCGTTGAAGATCTCCTACAGGGAGAGACCCAGCATTTT
CDR3 protein: CSVEDLLQGETQHF

J gene: TRBJ2-7
D gene: TRBD1
V gene: TRBV2
clone size: few
CDR3 DNA: TGTGCCAGCAGTCCGTTGGACAGGCAGGACGAGCAGTACTTC
CDR3 protein: CASSPLDRQDEQYF

J gene: TRBJ2-1
D gene: NA
V gene: TRBV7-9
clone size: NA
CDR3 DNA: TGTGCCAGCAGCCAAGTGGGTAAGCAGTTCTTC
CDR3 protein: CASSQVGKQFF

J gene: TRBJ1-3
D gene: NA
V gene: TRBV9
clone size: many
CDR3 DNA: TGTGCCAGCAGCGCGGGGGACTCAAGGCCTACATTT
CDR3 protein: CASSAGDSRPTF

J gene: TRBJ2-2
D gene: NA
V gene: TRBV7-2
clone size: NA
CDR3 DNA: TGTGCCAGCAGCCTAGCGGGACAGGGTTTGCCCGGGGAGCTGTTTTTT
CDR3 protein: CASSLAGQGLPGELFF

J gene: TRBJ1-6
D gene: NA
V gene: TRBV7-9
clone size: NA
CDR3 DNA: TGTGCCAGCAGCTTACGGGGAGCCTCACCCCTCCACTTT
CDR3 protein: CASSLRGASPLHF

J gene: TRBJ2-5
D gene: TRBD1
V gene: TRBV12-3/TRBV12-4
clone size: NA
CDR3 DNA: TGTGCCAGCAGTCCCCCGCCCGGGACAGGGAGAGAGACCCAGTACTTC
CDR3 protein: CASSPPPGTGRETQYF

J gene: TRBJ2-5
D gene: TRBD1
V gene: TRBV20-1
clone size: many
CDR3 DNA: TGCAGTGCTAGAACCCAGACAGGGCTAGAGACCCAGTACTTC
CDR3 protein: CSARTQTGLETQYF

J gene: TRBJ1-3
D gene: NA
V gene: TRBV4-2
clone size: NA
CDR3 DNA: TGTGCCAGCAGCCAAGAGGCGGCAGAATCTGGAAACACCATATATTTT
CDR3 protein: CASSQEAAESGNTIYF

J gene: TRBJ1-2
D gene: TRBD1
V gene: TRBV27
clone size: once
CDR3 DNA: TGTGCCAGCAGGACAGGGGGCGGGTACTATGGCTACACCTTC
CDR3 protein: CASRTGGGYYGYTF

J gene: TRBJ1-3
D gene: NA
V gene: TRBV7-9
clone size: many
CDR3 DNA: TGTGCCAGCCCGGGGGGCTCTGGAAACACCATATATTTT
CDR3 protein: CASPGGSGNTIYF

J gene: TRBJ1-4
D gene: NA
V gene: TRBV10-2
clone size: once
CDR3 DNA: TGCGCCAGCAGTGATGATCCCCAGCGGGAAAAACTGTTTTTT
CDR3 protein: CASSDDPQREKLFF

J gene: TRBJ1-2
D gene: NA
V gene: TRBV3-1
clone size: few
CDR3 DNA: TGTGCCAGCAGCCTGCGGACGGGCTTC
CDR3 protein: CASSLRTGF